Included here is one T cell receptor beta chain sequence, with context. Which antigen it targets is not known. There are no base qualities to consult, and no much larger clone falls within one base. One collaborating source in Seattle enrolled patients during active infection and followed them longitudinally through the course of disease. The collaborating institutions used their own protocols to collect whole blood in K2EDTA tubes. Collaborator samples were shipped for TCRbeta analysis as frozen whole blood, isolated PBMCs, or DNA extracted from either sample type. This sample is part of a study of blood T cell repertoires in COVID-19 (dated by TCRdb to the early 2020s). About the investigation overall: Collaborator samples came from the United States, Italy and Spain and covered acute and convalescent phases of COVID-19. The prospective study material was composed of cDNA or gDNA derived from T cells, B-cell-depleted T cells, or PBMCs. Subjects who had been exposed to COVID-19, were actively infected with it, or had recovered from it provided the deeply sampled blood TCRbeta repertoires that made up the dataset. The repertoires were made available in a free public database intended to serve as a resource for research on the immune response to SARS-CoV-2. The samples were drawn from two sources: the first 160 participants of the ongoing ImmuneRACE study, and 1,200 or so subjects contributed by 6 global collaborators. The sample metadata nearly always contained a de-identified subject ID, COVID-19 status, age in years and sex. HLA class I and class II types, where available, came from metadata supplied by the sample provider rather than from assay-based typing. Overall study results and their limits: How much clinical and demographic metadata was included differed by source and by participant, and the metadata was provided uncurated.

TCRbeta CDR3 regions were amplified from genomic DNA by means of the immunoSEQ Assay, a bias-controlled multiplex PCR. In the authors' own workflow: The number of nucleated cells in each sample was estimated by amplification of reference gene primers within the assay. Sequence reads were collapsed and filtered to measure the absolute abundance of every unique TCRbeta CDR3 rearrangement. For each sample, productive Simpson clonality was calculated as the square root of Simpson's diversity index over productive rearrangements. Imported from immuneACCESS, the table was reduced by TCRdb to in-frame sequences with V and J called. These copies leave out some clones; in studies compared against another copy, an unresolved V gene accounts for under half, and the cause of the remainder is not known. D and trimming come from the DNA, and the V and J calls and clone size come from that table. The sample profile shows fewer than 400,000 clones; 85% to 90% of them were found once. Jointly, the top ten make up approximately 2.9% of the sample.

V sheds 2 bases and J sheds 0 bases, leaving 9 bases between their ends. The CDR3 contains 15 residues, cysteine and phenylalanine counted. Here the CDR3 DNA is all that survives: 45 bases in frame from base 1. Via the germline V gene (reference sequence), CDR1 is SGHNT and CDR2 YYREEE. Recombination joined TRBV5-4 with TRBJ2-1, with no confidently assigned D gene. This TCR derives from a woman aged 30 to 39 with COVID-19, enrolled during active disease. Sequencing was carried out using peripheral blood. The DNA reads TGTGCCAGCAGCTTAGCCCGTAGCTCCTACAATGAGCAGTTCTTC. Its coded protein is CASSLARSSYNEQFF. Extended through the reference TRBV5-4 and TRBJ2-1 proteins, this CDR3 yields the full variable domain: ETGVTQSPTHLIKTRGQQVTLRCSSQSGHNTVSWYQQALGQGPQFIFQYYREEENGRGNFPPRFSGLQFPNYSSELNVNALELDDSALYLCASSLARSSYNEQFFGPGTRLTVL.